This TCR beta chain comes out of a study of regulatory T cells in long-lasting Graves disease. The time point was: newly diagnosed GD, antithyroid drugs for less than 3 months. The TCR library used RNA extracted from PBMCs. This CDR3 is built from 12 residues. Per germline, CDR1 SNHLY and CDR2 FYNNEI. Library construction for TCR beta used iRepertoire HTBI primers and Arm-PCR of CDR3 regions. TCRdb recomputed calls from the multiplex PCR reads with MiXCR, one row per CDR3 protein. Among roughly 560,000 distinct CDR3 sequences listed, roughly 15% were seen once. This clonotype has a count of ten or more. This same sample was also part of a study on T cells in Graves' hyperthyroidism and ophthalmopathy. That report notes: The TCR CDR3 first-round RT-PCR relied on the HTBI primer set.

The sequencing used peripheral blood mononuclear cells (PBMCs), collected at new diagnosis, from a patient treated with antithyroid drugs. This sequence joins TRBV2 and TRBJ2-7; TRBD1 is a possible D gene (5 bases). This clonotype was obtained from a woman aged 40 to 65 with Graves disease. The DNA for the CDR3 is TGTGTAGTGAGACAGTCCACCTACGAGCAGTACTTC. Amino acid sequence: CVVRQSTYEQYF.